One and the same sample provided the 27 T cell receptor beta chains below, sequenced in a study of blood T cells in healthy people across ages. Using a J-beta primer mix together with a sample-barcoded 5' primer, a second PCR was run for roughly 6 to 12 cycles. TCRdb recomputed calls from the 5' RACE reads with MiXCR, one row per CDR3 protein. The sample comprises nearly 800,000 distinct CDR3 sequences, around 25% of which are singletons, and under 4% rests with the top ten. These records were also assigned to another study, of T cells of mothers and their children.

Sequenced material: blood. These receptors were collected from a boy younger than 18 in good health.

This sequence joins TRBV24-1 and TRBJ2-5; 8 bases agree with TRBD2. The better agreement between TRBJ2-1 and the DNA end casts doubt on the J call. The V gene's germline CDR1 is KGHDR and CDR2 SFDVKD. The CDR3 consists of 13 residues. CDR3 in DNA: TGTGCCACCAGTGACAATAGCGGGGATCCCCAGTTCTTC. Translating gives CATSDNSGDPQFF.

V usage is TRBV7-2 and J usage is TRBJ2-5; 12 bases map to TRBD1. The DNA end is a closer match to TRBJ2-1, so the J assignment may be wrong. Germline V gene lookup returns CDR1 SGHTA and CDR2 FQGNSA. The CDR3 extends over 14 amino acids. CDR3 sequence (DNA): TGTGCCAGCAGCCGGGACAGGGGGCGGTACGAGCAGTTCTTC. Protein sequence: CASSRDRGRYEQFF.

The rearrangement joins TRBV7-3 to TRBJ2-5, with 10 bases lining up with TRBD2. Near its end, the DNA agrees better with TRBJ2-1, so the J call may be wrong. This CDR3 is 14 amino acids long. Looked up from germline, CDR1 is SGHTA and CDR2 is FQGTGA. CDR3 loop: CASSPAGGSNEQFF. DNA for the CDR3: TGTGCCAGCAGCCCAGCGGGAGGGAGCAATGAGCAGTTCTTC.

This clonotype was detected only a few times. This sequence joins TRBV20-1 and TRBJ2-2; maybe TRBD1 (5 bases). Germline V lookup: CDR1 DFQATT, CDR2 SNEGSKA (reference sequence). The length of the CDR3 is 15 residues. The germline V and J ends were trimmed by 0 bases and 2 bases, with 10 bases remaining between them. The CDR3 spells CSARDPTDNTGELFF. The DNA for the CDR3 is TGCAGTGCTAGAGACCCGACAGACAACACCGGGGAGCTGTTTTTT.

This sequence joins TRBV28 and TRBJ2-7, with D unresolved. The CDR3 loop spans 15 amino acids. Germline V gene data show CDR1 as MDHEN and CDR2 as SYDVKM. Trimming pared 3 bases from V and 0 bases from J, leaving 12 bases between. CDR3 sequence: CASSFFSRSSYEQYF. Here the CDR3 DNA reads TGTGCCAGCAGTTTTTTTTCCAGGAGCTCCTACGAGCAGTACTTC.

This chain connects TRBV6-2 or TRBV6-3 to TRBJ2-5, with a possible D match to TRBD1 (6 bases). The end of the DNA is better explained by TRBJ2-1, so the J call may be wrong. The V gene's germline CDR1 is MNHEY and CDR2 SVGEGT. The CDR3 covers 14 residues. The CDR3 here is CASRQTGWSGEQFF. As DNA, the CDR3 is TGTGCCAGCAGACAAACAGGGTGGAGTGGTGAGCAGTTCTTC.

This chain links TRBV28 with TRBJ2-5; TRBD1 matches at 12 bases. V lost 6 bases, J lost 3 bases, and 5 bases stayed unmatched. The CDR3 consists of 15 residues. Germline lookup yields CDR1 MDHEN and CDR2 SYDVKM. CDR3 amino acids: CASRGQGAGEETQYF. The CDR3 DNA is TGTGCCAGCAGGGGACAGGGGGCCGGTGAAGAGACCCAGTACTTC.

This clonotype was recorded a few times. The chain is built from TRBV29-1 and TRBJ2-5; D is possibly TRBD1 (5 bases). CDR3 size: 13 residues. CDR1 and CDR2 from the germline V gene are SQVTM and ANQGSEA. Deletions cut 3 bases from V and 5 bases from J, with 13 bases between. The CDR3 is CSVDYQGGETQYF. The CDR3 region has the DNA TGCAGCGTTGATTATCAGGGTGGGGAGACCCAGTACTTC.

This clonotype was detected only a few times. The chain has TRBV6-2 or TRBV6-3 and TRBJ2-3; no clear D. Per germline, CDR1 MNHEY and CDR2 SVGEGT. V lost 2 bases and J lost 0, with 9 bases in between. This CDR3 is 15 amino acids long. CDR3: CASSYLLASTDTQYF. The CDR3 DNA sequence: TGTGCCAGCAGTTACCTCCTTGCTAGCACAGATACGCAGTATTTT.

The CDR3 sequence: CASRGADRYEQYF. The CDR3 DNA follows: TGCGCCAGCAGGGGGGCGGACAGGTACGAGCAGTACTTC. V and J are TRBV5-1 and TRBJ2-7; the match to TRBD1 covers 7 bases. CDR3 size: 13 residues. Trimming at V came to 5 bases and at J to 4 bases, leaving 6 bases not matched to a gene. CDR1 is SGHRS and CDR2 is YFSETQ in the germline V gene.

In its sample, this clonotype was seen a few times. The rearrangement uses TRBV20-1 and TRBJ2-5; D is possibly TRBD2 (6 bases). Trimming left V 1 base short and J 0 bases short, with 18 bases between. Germline V gives CDR1 DFQATT, CDR2 SNEGSKA (reference sequence). CDR3 length equals 17 residues. CDR3 DNA: TGCAGTGCTAGAGCCCGAAGACTAGTTCCCCACCAAGAGACCCAGTACTTC. It specifies CSARARRLVPHQETQYF.

The sample holds a few counts of this clonotype. The chain employs TRBV27 and TRBJ1-6, with a possible D match to TRBD1 (5 bases). V was pared by 2 bases and J by 7 bases, with 15 bases between. Germline CDR1 is MNHEY and CDR2 is SMNVEV (reference sequence). The CDR3 loop spans 16 amino acids. The CDR3 DNA reads as TGTGCCAGCAGTTTAAACTGGCCCGGGGGGAATTCACCCCTCCACTTT. As protein: CASSLNWPGGNSPLHF.

V is TRBV6-2 or TRBV6-3 and J is TRBJ2-1, with 8 positions matching TRBD1. The germline V gene encodes CDR1 MNHEY and CDR2 SVGEGT. The CDR3 loop spans 14 amino acids. V gave up 11 bases and J gave up 6 bases; unmatched junction bases: 12. The chain's CDR3 is CASGPQGAFNEQFF. The CDR3 DNA reads TGTGCCTCCGGGCCCCAGGGGGCGTTCAATGAGCAGTTCTTC.

The gene calls are TRBV27 and TRBJ2-6, with TRBD1 as a possible D gene (5 bases). This CDR3 is built from 17 residues. Per germline, CDR1 MNHEY and CDR2 SMNVEV (reference sequence). The V and J ends lost 0 bases and 2 bases respectively, with 11 bases between them. The CDR3 bases are TGTGCCAGCAGTTTATCGTCAGGGATAGCTGGGGCCAACGTCCTGACTTTC. Residues: CASSLSSGIAGANVLTF.

In this sample, this clonotype turned up a few times. The V gene is TRBV19, the J gene TRBJ2-7; a weak D match, TRBD2 (5 bases). Trimming removed 1 base from V and 3 bases from J, with 10 bases in between. CDR1 and CDR2 from the germline V gene are LNHDA and SQIVND (reference sequence). The length of the CDR3 is 14 residues. The CDR3 sequence is CASSIGSGRYEQYF. The CDR3 DNA follows: TGTGCCAGTAGTATAGGAAGCGGCCGCTACGAGCAGTACTTC.

This clonotype came up a few times. The genes are TRBV3-1 and TRBJ2-1; TRBD2 might be the D (6 bases). Germline loops: CDR1 LGHDT, CDR2 YNNKEL (reference sequence). The CDR3 spans 17 residues. V was pared by 3 bases and J by 6 bases, with 21 bases between. The CDR3 coding sequence is TGTGCCAGCAGCCATGGGGCCCGCGGGATCCCTACCAATGAGCAGTTCTTC. Its translation: CASSHGARGIPTNEQFF.

The J gene is TRBJ2-3, the V gene TRBV12-3 or TRBV12-4; 8 nucleotides agree with TRBD2. V gave up 5 bases and J gave up 5 bases; unmatched junction bases: 6. The CDR3 is 14 residues long. The CDR3 sequence: CASSNSGAEDTQYF. The DNA for the CDR3 is TGTGCCAGCAGTAATAGCGGGGCGGAAGATACGCAGTATTTT.

The rearrangement links TRBV7-2 to TRBJ2-7; TRBD1 aligns across 11 bases. V lost 5 bases and J lost 13; bases outside the gene matches: 16. There are 15 residues in the CDR3. Germline CDR1 is SGHTA and CDR2 is FQGNSA. The DNA for the CDR3 is TGTGCCAGCAGCAAAGGACAGGGGGCTACCCTTTCCCTATACTTC. This codes for CASSKGQGATLSLYF.

There are a few counts of this clonotype. This chain links TRBV9 with TRBJ1-2, with 10 bases that match TRBD1. The ends lost 5 bases at V and 4 bases at J; junction bases unmatched: 5. CDR1 is SGDLS, CDR2 YYNGEE, per germline. The CDR3 runs to 14 residues. As DNA, the CDR3 is TGTGCCAGCAGGGCGACAGGGGGCGCCTATGGCTACACCTTC. Its protein is CASRATGGAYGYTF. The full variable domain, rest sourced from reference TRBV9 and TRBJ1-2, is DSGVTQTPKHLITATGQRVTLRCSPRSGDLSVYWYQQSLDQGLQFLIQYYNGEERAKGNILERFSAQQFPDLHSELNLSSLELGDSALYFCASRATGGAYGYTFGSGTRLTVV.

This clonotype was seen more than once but under ten times. The rearrangement joins TRBV28 to TRBJ2-7; 8 positions match TRBD1. V lost 5 bases and J lost 0; bases outside the gene matches: 9. Germline values: CDR1 MDHEN, CDR2 SYDVKM. The CDR3 is made up of 16 amino acids. CDR3 bases: TGTGCCAGCAGTGTCCCTGGGCAGGGGGCCTCCTACGAGCAGTACTTC. This codes for CASSVPGQGASYEQYF.

This clonotype was observed at least ten times. The chain is built from TRBV12-3 or TRBV12-4 and TRBJ2-1; no reliable D call. The CDR3 runs 14 residues. Trimming shortened V by 2 bases and J by 5 bases, and 10 bases separated the two germline ends. CDR3 DNA sequence: TGTGCCAGCAGTTTATACGGGTGGGACAATGAGCAGTTCTTC. It translates to CASSLYGWDNEQFF.

This clonotype was counted only a few times. Its ends do not fully match the called genes, so a read error is possible. The genes are TRBV7-9 and TRBJ1-4; a weak D match, TRBD1 (5 bases). CDR3 length equals 14 residues. CDR1 and CDR2 from the germline V gene are SEHNR and FQNEAQ (reference sequence). The CDR3 loop reads CASSSFGADEKLCF. CDR3 DNA sequence: TGTGCCAGCAGCTCCTTCGGGGCAGATGAAAAACTGTGTTTT. Full variable domain (remainder filled in from reference TRBV7-9 and TRBJ1-4): DTGVSQNPRHKITKRGQNVTFRCDPISEHNRLYWYRQTLGQGPEFLTYFQNEAQLEKSRLLSDRFSAERPKGSFSTLEIQRTEQGDSAMYLCASSSFGADEKLCFGSGTQLSVL.

This clonotype showed up just a few times. The chain recombines TRBV29-1 with TRBJ2-1; no definite D call. V lost 7 bases to trimming and J lost 8 bases, with 15 bases between them. CDR1 and CDR2 from the germline V gene are SQVTM and ANQGSEA. CDR3 size: 12 residues. In DNA, the CDR3 is TGCAGCGCCTATGGGATCGTCGATGAGCAGTTCTTC. Protein: CSAYGIVDEQFF.

This clonotype has only a few counts. V usage is TRBV6-1 and J usage is TRBJ2-1, with no clear D. Trimming cost V 3 bases and J 8 bases, with 2 bases left between them. The CDR3 runs 10 residues. The germline CDR1 and CDR2 sequences are MNHNS and SASEGT. Here the CDR3 reads CASSDYEQFF. Here the CDR3 DNA reads TGTGCCAGCAGTGATTATGAGCAGTTCTTC.

A few counts support this clonotype. The chain carries TRBV7-9 and TRBJ1-5; 7 bases align to TRBD1. V trimming: 5 bases; J trimming: 7 bases; junction bases outside the gene matches: 8. Germline loops: CDR1 SEHNR, CDR2 FQNEAQ (reference sequence). This CDR3 contains 14 residues. This CDR3 reads CASSATGSGQPQHF. In DNA form, the CDR3 reads TGTGCCAGCAGCGCGACAGGGTCTGGACAGCCCCAGCATTTT.

This chain connects TRBV29-1 to TRBJ2-1; TRBD2 agrees at 7 bases. This CDR3 is 15 amino acids long. CDR1 is SQVTM and CDR2 is ANQGSEA in the germline V gene. After removal of 3 bases from V and 0 bases from J, the junction contained 5 bases not matched to a gene. The DNA of the CDR3 is TGCAGCGTTGAGCGTAGCGGGTTCTCCTACAATGAGCAGTTCTTC. Protein sequence: CSVERSGFSYNEQFF.

This clonotype was seen only a few times. The genes are TRBV4-3 and TRBJ1-2, with D uncertain. The V gene lost 1 base and the J gene lost 1 base, with 10 bases spanning the gap. The germline V gene has CDR1 LGHNA and CDR2 YSLEER. The CDR3 is made up of 15 amino acids. The CDR3 DNA follows: TGCGCCAGCAGCCAAGGCCTGACTGATAACTATGGCTACACCTTC. This translates into CASSQGLTDNYGYTF.